This T cell receptor beta chain was observed in a study of blood T cell repertoires in COVID-19. Trimming left V 6 bases short and J 0 bases short, with 8 bases between. Germline V lookup: CDR1 KGHSH, CDR2 LQKENI. This CDR3 contains 13 residues. TCRdb keeps only in-frame clones here, not all; method: immunoSEQ multiplex PCR. The repertoire holds approximately 230,000 clones, with 86% as singletons. Sequencing was performed on peripheral blood. The receptor was isolated from a man aged 25-40 years who had recovered from COVID-19. V gene TRBV18 combines with J gene TRBJ1-1; D remains unclear. CDR3 amino acids: CASSLSVNTEAFF. The CDR3, as DNA: TGTGCCAGCTCTCTCAGCGTGAACACTGAAGCTTTCTTT. Based on the CDR3 plus reference TRBV18 and TRBJ1-1, the full variable domain is NAGVMQNPRHLVRRRGQEARLRCSPMKGHSHVYWYRQLPEEGLKFMVYLQKENIIDESGMPKERFSAEFPKEGPSILRIQQVVRGDSAAYFCASSLSVNTEAFFGQGTRLTVV.